This TCR beta chain comes out of a study of blood T cell repertoires in COVID-19 (dated by TCRdb to 2018 to 2020). Regarding the study in general: The collaborator samples originated in the United States, Italy and Spain and spanned the acute and convalescent phases of COVID-19. The prospective study material was composed of cDNA or gDNA derived from T cells, B-cell-depleted T cells, or PBMCs. The dataset comprised deeply sampled blood TCRbeta repertoires from subjects exposed to, actively infected with, or recovered from COVID-19. The repertoires were released in a freely available public database intended as a resource for research on the immune response to SARS-CoV-2. The samples were drawn from two sources: the first 160 participants of the ongoing ImmuneRACE study, and over 950 subjects contributed by 6 global collaborators. The sample metadata nearly always contained a de-identified subject ID, COVID-19 status, age in years and sex. HLA class I and class II types, where available, came from metadata supplied by the sample provider rather than from assay-based typing. Results and caveats for the whole study, not just this receptor: Clinical and demographic metadata were provided uncurated, with the amount varying by source and participant.

Comments on this clone: Which antigen it targets is not known. It has no much larger one-base neighbor in the sample; base qualities were not kept.

Each collaborating institution followed its own protocols to collect whole blood in K2EDTA tubes. For TCRbeta analysis, collaborators shipped samples as frozen whole blood, isolated PBMCs, or DNA extracted from either of those sample types. The immunoSEQ Assay, a bias-controlled multiplex PCR, was used to amplify TCRbeta CDR3 regions from genomic DNA. The authors' analysis ran thus. Within the assay, amplification of reference gene primers was used to estimate how many nucleated cells each sample contained. Sequence reads were collapsed and filtered to measure the absolute abundance of every unique TCRbeta CDR3 rearrangement. Productive Simpson clonality was computed per sample as the square root of Simpson's diversity index over productive rearrangements. In its TCRdb copy, this immuneACCESS table keeps in-frame sequences only and misses some clones. Where compared with another copy, unresolved V genes explain less than half of these, and the others have no known cause. V and J calls plus clone size are reproduced from that table; the DNA served to infer D and trimming. The sample profile shows fewer than 350,000 clones; 65% to 90% of them were found once. Just under 3% of the sample is in the top ten clones.

Sequenced material: peripheral blood. This sequence was found in a woman aged 55-75 years with active or convalescent COVID-19.

The CDR3 region: CASSQDPTDTQYF. The sequenced DNA: TGTGCCAGCAGCCAAGATCCGACAGATACGCAGTATTTT. The chain is encoded by TRBV3-1 (or the pseudogene TRBV3-2) joined to TRBJ2-3; confidence is insufficient to name the D gene. The germline V gene (reference sequence) gives CDR1 as LGHDT and CDR2 as YNNKEL. From its cysteine to its phenylalanine, the CDR3 spans 13 amino acids. Only the CDR3 portion is preserved as DNA: 39 bases, with reading frame beginning at the first base. A distance of 4 bases separates the germline ends of V and J, which lose 0 bases and 3 bases respectively.